The rows below give T cell receptor beta chains drawn from one sample of a study of blood T cell repertoires in COVID-19. Libraries were prepared by immunoSEQ multiplex PCR; TCRdb keeps only in-frame clonotypes and omits some of them. Here the sample spans over 110,000 clones, about 91% being singletons. The sequencing input was peripheral blood. Receptors were obtained from a human donor in a cohort sampled during active COVID-19. CDR3s include the opening cysteine and the closing phenylalanine or tryptophan. The D gene is left open where the match is weak. For some rows the clone size is stated as once, few or many, or as a class when expanded; others skip it.

j_gene | abundance | v_gene | d_gene | CDR3nt | CDR3aa
TRBJ1-1 | - | TRBV4-2 | - | TGTGCCAGCAGCCAAGAATGGTGGCAGACTGAAGCTTTCTTT | CASSQEWWQTEAFF
TRBJ2-3 | - | TRBV4-2 | - | TGTGCCAGCAGCCAGAGGGCGGGCGGAACAGATACGCAGTATTTT | CASSQRAGGTDTQYF
TRBJ1-4 | - | TRBV6-6 | - | TGTGCCAGCAGTTACTCAGTCAAGAGGGCGGTTGAAAAACTGTTTTTT | CASSYSVKRAVEKLFF
TRBJ2-5 | - | TRBV6-2/TRBV6-3 | TRBD2 | TGTGCCAGCAGCTGGAGCGGGGGGCTGGGGGAGACCCAGTACTTC | CASSWSGGLGETQYF
TRBJ2-2 | once | TRBV5-8 | TRBD1 | TGTGCCAGCAGCCCCCTGGGGACAGGGATCCCCGGGGAGCTGTTTTTT | CASSPLGTGIPGELFF
TRBJ2-1 | - | TRBV18 | - | TGTGCCAGCTCACCCGGACAGAAAGATGAGCAGTTCTTC | CASSPGQKDEQFF
TRBJ1-1 | - | TRBV29-1 | TRBD1 | TGCAGCGTGAAAGACAGGGGGACTGAAGCTTTCTTT | CSVKDRGTEAFF
TRBJ1-6 | - | TRBV7-2 | - | TGTGCCAGCAGCTCAGGGACAAGGGCACCCCTCCACTTT | CASSSGTRAPLHF
TRBJ2-3 | - | TRBV9 | - | TGTGCCAGCAGCCACTCGACCGGGACACGGCGCACAGATACGCAGTATTTT | CASSHSTGTRRTDTQYF
TRBJ2-1 | - | TRBV27 | TRBD2 | TGTGCCAGCAGCCCCTGGGCGGGGGGTCGGGATGAGCAGTTCTTC | CASSPWAGGRDEQFF
TRBJ1-2 | - | TRBV6-5 | - | TGTGCCAGCAGTTACTCCGGGAGGGGCGGCTACACCTTC | CASSYSGRGGYTF
TRBJ1-1 | - | TRBV5-1 | TRBD1 | TGCGCCAGCAGCGTGCGACAGGGGGCGAACACTGAAGCTTTCTTT | CASSVRQGANTEAFF
TRBJ2-7 | - | TRBV30 | TRBD1 | TGTGCCTGGAGTAGGGCAGGACAGGGCTCCTACGAGCAGTACTTC | CAWSRAGQGSYEQYF
TRBJ2-7 | - | TRBV6-5 | TRBD1 | TGTGCCAGCAGGACAGGGTCCAAGAGCAACGAGCAGTACTTC | CASRTGSKSNEQYF
TRBJ2-2 | few | TRBV5-4 | - | TGTGCCAGCAGCTCCACAGGTATCGCCGGGGAGCTGTTTTTT | CASSSTGIAGELFF
TRBJ2-7 | - | TRBV2 | TRBD2 | TGTGCCAGCATCCGGACTAGCGGGGGCGGGGAGCAGTACTTC | CASIRTSGGGEQYF
TRBJ1-1 | - | TRBV5-1 | - | TGCGCCAGCAGCCCTGGGGCCGGAGTCAACACTGAAGCTTTCTTT | CASSPGAGVNTEAFF